A single sample gave rise to the 2 T cell receptor beta chains below, sequenced in a study of T-cell memory formation after mild COVID-19. TCRdb used MiXCR to reprocess the 5' RACE reads, holding one entry per CDR3 protein. The sample has 270,000 or so distinct CDR3 sequences; 16% are singletons. The sequencing input was PBMCs or a T cell subset sorted from them (not recorded which). These receptor sequences come from a man aged 18-30 years who had mild COVID-19 (a few samples of this study predate the infection). Cell type and time point are not known.

The V and J genes are TRBV6-5 and TRBJ2-2; D ambiguous. Germline V gene lookup returns CDR1 MNHEY and CDR2 SVGAGI. Trimming removed 5 bases at V and 1 base at J, with 11 bases between. CDR3 size: 15 residues. CDR3 in amino acids: CASSSLRRNTGELFF. The CDR3, as DNA: TGTGCCAGCAGTAGTCTTCGCAGGAACACCGGGGAGCTGTTTTTT.

The genes are TRBV12-3 or TRBV12-4 and TRBJ2-5; weak D call: TRBD2 (5 bases). This CDR3 contains 14 residues. Trimming took 6 bases from V and 5 from J, leaving 16 bases between them. The CDR3 nucleotides are TGTGCCAGCAGCCAGCGGTCCGACAAGGAGACCCAGTACTTC. This sequence encodes CASSQRSDKETQYF.